The TCR beta chain described here comes from a study of post-analysis software for immune sequencing data. The wider study: Multiple sclerosis in the patients followed relapsing-remitting, secondary progressive and progressive-relapsing courses.

Regarding this clonotype: No antigen is known for it.

Study-wide points: A significant reduction in normalized Chao1 diversity was observed in multiple sclerosis patients versus controls.

Researchers reported that TCR beta cDNA libraries carried unique molecular identifiers. TCRdb reprocessed the PCR reads via MiXCR and lists one record per CDR3 protein. The table has 450,000 to 650,000 distinct CDR3 sequences, 40% to 50% seen once. This TCR derives from a girl aged 10 to 17 with multiple sclerosis. Sequencing input: blood.

The CDR3 spells CASTNNPGQEPNYGYTF. CDR3 DNA: TGTGCCAGCACCAATAATCCGGGACAGGAGCCTAACTATGGCTACACCTTC. V usage is TRBV12-3 or TRBV12-4 and J usage is TRBJ1-2; 8 positions agree with TRBD1. Trimming removed 7 bases from V and 0 bases from J; junction bases left unmatched: 13. The CDR3 extends over 17 amino acids.